Listed here are 29 T cell receptor beta chains from one sample, sequenced in a study of blood T cell repertoires in COVID-19. Generated by immunoSEQ multiplex PCR, the TCRdb table keeps only in-frame clones and is missing some. The sample shows about 260,000 clones, 85% to 90% of them seen only once. Material for sequencing was peripheral blood. These receptors all stem from an older woman with COVID-19, enrolled during active disease.

CDR3 loop: CASSPRVVGDQETQYF. DNA for the CDR3: TGTGCCAGCAGCCCAAGGGTAGTCGGGGACCAAGAGACCCAGTACTTC. J is TRBJ2-5 and V is TRBV5-8, with D tentatively TRBD2 (5 bases). The germline V gene has CDR1 SGHTS and CDR2 YDEGEE. The CDR3 is 16 amino acids. Trimming took 4 bases from V and 0 from J, leaving 16 bases between them.

The J gene is TRBJ2-7, the V gene TRBV10-3; 10 bases fit TRBD2. After removal of 5 bases from V and 2 bases from J, the junction contained 6 bases not matched to a gene. Germline V lookup: CDR1 ENHRY, CDR2 SYGVKD. The CDR3 totals 15 residues. The CDR3 nucleotides read TGTGCCATCAGTAGCGGGAGGGATGCTGCCTACGAGCAGTACTTC. Translated: CAISSGRDAAYEQYF.

This clone was observed once. The genes are TRBV5-5 and TRBJ1-5; D is perhaps TRBD1 (6 bases). V was clipped by 0 bases and J by 0 bases, with 13 bases between them. This CDR3 is built from 17 residues. Germline V lookup: CDR1 SGHKS, CDR2 YYEKEE (reference sequence). The CDR3 loop is CASSLVPTGYSNQPQHF. The DNA of the CDR3 is TGTGCCAGCAGCTTGGTGCCGACAGGTTATAGCAATCAGCCCCAGCATTTT.

This clone turned up a few times. The chain uses TRBV5-6 and TRBJ1-4; D ambiguous. The CDR3 is 14 residues long. Germline lookup yields CDR1 SGHDT and CDR2 YYEEEE. V was shortened by 0 bases and J by 8 bases, with 11 bases between the two germline ends. The CDR3 spells CASSLGGIAEKLFF. DNA for the CDR3: TGTGCCAGCAGCTTGGGAGGAATTGCAGAAAAACTGTTTTTT.

The table lists this clone with a few counts. The chain uses TRBV6-5 and TRBJ1-1; 10 bases match TRBD1. The V gene end was trimmed by 2 bases and the J gene end by 4 bases; junction bases not matched to a gene: 7. CDR1 and CDR2 from the germline V gene are MNHEY and SVGAGI. The CDR3 sequence is 16 residues long. CDR3 in amino acids: CASSYGQGEGVTEAFF. The CDR3 nucleotides read TGTGCCAGCAGTTACGGACAGGGGGAGGGAGTCACTGAAGCTTTCTTT.

This clone has a single count. The chain carries TRBV5-1 and TRBJ1-4; TRBD1 matches 8 bases. Germline V gives CDR1 SGHRS, CDR2 YFSETQ. The CDR3 runs to 15 residues. Unmatched junction bases numbered 9, after V lost 4 bases and J lost 7 bases. Written as DNA, the CDR3 is TGCGCCAGCAGCAAGGACAGGGCGAATCGTGAAAAACTGTTTTTT. As protein: CASSKDRANREKLFF.

This clone was seen only once. This sample includes further DNA sequences coding for the same CDR3. V and J are TRBV18 and TRBJ1-1; 9 bases match TRBD1. The CDR3 is 14 amino acids. After removal of 6 bases from V and 1 base from J, the junction contained 3 bases not matched to a gene. CDR1 and CDR2 from the germline V gene are KGHSH and LQKENI. Here the CDR3 reads CASSPGQGNTEAFF. CDR3 nucleotide sequence: TGTGCCAGCTCGCCGGGACAGGGGAACACTGAAGCTTTCTTT.

The chain uses TRBV28 and TRBJ1-4; no definite D call. V lost 5 bases, J lost 5 bases, and 9 bases lay in between. The length of the CDR3 is 13 residues. Germline V CDR1 and CDR2: MDHEN, SYDVKM. The CDR3 nucleotides are TGTGCCAGCAGTACCCCGGGGAATGAAAAACTGTTTTTT. Translating gives CASSTPGNEKLFF.

The V call is TRBV5-1, the J call TRBJ2-1, with TRBD2 matching over 9 bases. The V gene's germline CDR1 is SGHRS and CDR2 YFSETQ. This CDR3 is built from 15 residues. Trimming at V came to 1 base and at J to 9 bases, leaving 8 bases not matched to a gene. Written as DNA, the CDR3 is TGCGCCAGCAGCTTGTCCGCGGGAGGGCCGGTTGAGCAGTTCTTC. This encodes CASSLSAGGPVEQFF.

This clone was detected only a few times. The chain recombines TRBV5-5 with TRBJ1-2; D perhaps matches TRBD1 (5 bases). Deletions cut 2 bases from V and 3 bases from J, with 8 bases between. Looked up from germline, CDR1 is SGHKS and CDR2 is YYEKEE (reference sequence). The CDR3 consists of 13 residues. CDR3 in DNA: TGTGCCAGCAGCTTACAGGTCGACTATGGCTACACCTTC. This codes for CASSLQVDYGYTF.

This chain connects TRBV6-6 to TRBJ2-1; the D gene is possibly TRBD1 (6 bases). Germline V CDR1 and CDR2: MNHNY, SVGAGI (reference sequence). There are 14 residues in the CDR3. Trimming shortened V by 0 bases and J by 6 bases, and 9 bases separated the two germline ends. CDR3 sequence (DNA): TGTGCCAGCAGTTACTCGAAAGGGGGCAATGAGCAGTTCTTC. Protein sequence: CASSYSKGGNEQFF.

The chain combines TRBV5-4 with TRBJ2-4; 7 bases line up with TRBD1. The germline gives CDR1 SGHNT, CDR2 YYREEE (reference sequence). V lost 3 bases to trimming and J lost 2 bases; unmatched junction nucleotides: 5. The CDR3 spans 15 residues. For the CDR3, the DNA is TGTGCCAGCAGCTCGACAGGGTGGCCCAAAAACATTCAGTACTTC. This encodes CASSSTGWPKNIQYF.

The chain couples TRBV9 to TRBJ1-1; 9 bases align to TRBD1. V lost 0 bases to trimming and J lost 0 bases; unmatched junction nucleotides: 6. The CDR3 has 17 residues. The germline V gene has CDR1 SGDLS and CDR2 YYNGEE. The CDR3 region has the DNA TGTGCCAGCAGCGTAGCTGGGACAGGGCATATGAACACTGAAGCTTTCTTT. This translates into CASSVAGTGHMNTEAFF.

This chain uses TRBV5-1 with TRBJ1-1, with 9 bases fitting TRBD1. The J segment lost 3 bases and the V segment lost 4 bases, leaving 10 bases of the junction unmatched. Germline CDR1 and CDR2: SGHRS and YFSETQ. The CDR3 contains 16 residues. The CDR3 is CASSNRDRVRDTEAFF. The CDR3 coding sequence is TGCGCCAGCAGCAACCGGGACAGGGTTAGGGACACTGAAGCTTTCTTT.

The chain combines TRBV6-5 with TRBJ1-4; D not certain. Trimming took off 5 bases at V and 8 bases at J, with 12 bases between the two ends. The germline CDR1 and CDR2 sequences are MNHEY and SVGAGI. This CDR3 comprises 13 residues. CDR3 protein: CASSRTGGEKLFF. The CDR3 region has the DNA TGTGCCAGCAGTCGGACCGGAGGGGAAAAACTGTTTTTT.

The J gene is TRBJ1-1, the V gene TRBV6-5; no reliable D call. CDR1 and CDR2 from the germline V gene are MNHEY and SVGAGI. The V end was cut by 4 bases, the J end by 1 base, with 7 bases between. This CDR3 is built from 13 residues. CDR3 in amino acids: CASSLVGNTEAFF. CDR3 DNA: TGTGCCAGCAGTTTAGTTGGGAACACTGAAGCTTTCTTT.

The chain uses TRBV27 and TRBJ2-1, with 8 bases lining up with TRBD1. Germline V CDR1 and CDR2: MNHEY, SMNVEV (reference sequence). The V gene end was trimmed by 5 bases and the J gene end by 3 bases; junction bases not matched to a gene: 9. The CDR3 loop spans 16 amino acids. DNA for the CDR3: TGTGCCAGCAGTGGCAGTCGGACAGGGATCTACAATGAGCAGTTCTTC. The encoded protein is CASSGSRTGIYNEQFF.

This chain uses TRBV24-1 with TRBJ1-2; D unresolved. V was shortened by 0 bases and J by 5 bases, with 6 bases between the two germline ends. The CDR3 runs to 13 residues. Germline CDR1 KGHDR, CDR2 SFDVKD. In nucleotides, the CDR3 is TGTGCCACCAGTGATTTGCGCGGATATGGCTACACCTTC. Protein sequence: CATSDLRGYGYTF.

CDR3 bases: TGTGCCAGCAGTATACTAGCGGGAGGGGGGGAGCTGTTTTTT. It encodes CASSILAGGGELFF. The chain joins TRBV28 to TRBJ2-2; 13 positions agree with TRBD2. The CDR3 loop spans 14 amino acids. Trimming at V came to 5 bases and at J to 8 bases, leaving 2 bases not matched to a gene. Per germline, CDR1 MDHEN and CDR2 SYDVKM.

V and J are TRBV6-5 and TRBJ1-2, with 7 bases that match TRBD1. The CDR3 has 14 amino acids. Germline V gives CDR1 MNHEY, CDR2 SVGAGI. V dropped 7 bases and J dropped 7; count of bases not matched to a gene: 12. The CDR3 here is CASTPLDRAGGYTF. In DNA, the CDR3 is TGTGCCAGCACGCCCCTAGACAGGGCTGGTGGCTACACCTTC.

The V call is TRBV10-3, the J call TRBJ1-1; 7 bases match TRBD1. V shed 6 bases and J 3 bases; nucleotides not matched to a gene: 4. The CDR3 consists of 13 residues. CDR1 and CDR2 (germline): ENHRY, SYGVKD. CDR3 coding DNA: TGTGCCATCAGCCGGGACAGCTACACTGAAGCTTTCTTT. Its protein product is CAISRDSYTEAFF.

The table lists this clone with a count of one. This chain uses TRBV11-2 with TRBJ2-2, with 7 bases fitting TRBD2. The V gene end was trimmed by 2 bases and the J gene end by 0 bases; junction bases not matched to a gene: 3. There are 16 residues in the CDR3. The V gene's germline CDR1 is SGHAT and CDR2 FQNNGV. CDR3 residues: CASSLTAGANTGELFF. The CDR3 nucleotides are TGTGCCAGCAGCTTAACGGCGGGAGCGAACACCGGGGAGCTGTTTTTT. The full variable domain, with the rest looked up from reference TRBV11-2 and TRBJ2-2, is EAGVAQSPRYKIIEKRQSVAFWCNPISGHATLYWYQQILGQGPKLLIQFQNNGVVDDSQLPKDRFSAERLKGVDSTLKIQPAKLEDSAVYLCASSLTAGANTGELFFGEGSRLTVL.

Only a few counts were recorded for this clone. Other DNA variants within this sample encode the same CDR3. The CDR3 region has the DNA TGTGCCAGCAGCGTGCGGGGGCGTGACACTGAAGCTTTCTTT. It specifies CASSVRGRDTEAFF. The gene calls are TRBV9 and TRBJ1-1; D possibly corresponds to TRBD1 (6 bases). The CDR3 is made up of 14 amino acids. Trimming removed 2 bases at V and 3 bases at J, with 11 bases between. The germline V gene encodes CDR1 SGDLS and CDR2 YYNGEE.

The J gene is TRBJ1-1, the V gene TRBV5-1; 8 bases are shared with TRBD1. CDR3 length equals 16 residues. The V gene end was trimmed by 4 bases and the J gene end by 5 bases; junction bases not matched to a gene: 13. Germline CDR1 SGHRS, CDR2 YFSETQ. CDR3 residues: CASSPDRTGPWTEAFF. The CDR3 DNA reads TGCGCCAGCAGCCCGGATCGGACAGGGCCCTGGACTGAAGCTTTCTTT.

V and J are TRBV5-4 and TRBJ1-2; unclear D gene. The V gene lost 1 base and the J gene lost 8 bases, with 12 bases spanning the gap. The CDR3 loop spans 13 amino acids. Germline values: CDR1 SGHNT, CDR2 YYREEE (reference sequence). The CDR3 reads CASSLREAVGYTF. The CDR3 nucleotides are TGTGCCAGCAGCTTGAGAGAGGCTGTAGGCTACACCTTC. Using reference TRBV5-4 and TRBJ1-2 for the parts outside the CDR3, the full variable domain is ETGVTQSPTHLIKTRGQQVTLRCSSQSGHNTVSWYQQALGQGPQFIFQYYREEENGRGNFPPRFSGLQFPNYSSELNVNALELDDSALYLCASSLREAVGYTFGSGTRLTVV.

The chain has TRBV4-3 and TRBJ2-1; TRBD2 is a possible D gene (5 bases). CDR1 LGHNA and CDR2 YSLEER come from the germline V gene. Trimming took off 0 bases at V and 0 bases at J, with 9 bases between the two ends. The length of the CDR3 is 16 residues. CDR3 nucleotides: TGCGCCAGCAGCCAAGATTTCCGGGACTCCTACAATGAGCAGTTCTTC. Protein product: CASSQDFRDSYNEQFF.

The chain joins TRBV7-9 to TRBJ2-1; D gene uncertain. The CDR3 runs to 14 residues. CDR1 and CDR2 from the germline V gene are SEHNR and FQNEAQ (reference sequence). Trimming removed 1 base from V and 0 bases from J, with 4 bases in between. The CDR3 bases are TGTGCCAGCAGCTTAGATCGCTCCTACAATGAGCAGTTCTTC. This translates into CASSLDRSYNEQFF.

The chain uses TRBV12-3 or TRBV12-4 and TRBJ2-1; D is undetermined. The CDR3 is made up of 11 amino acids. The V and J ends lost 3 bases and 8 bases respectively, with 5 bases between them. The CDR3 DNA follows: TGTGCCAGCAGTTTTAAGCATGAGCAGTTCTTC. This gives the protein CASSFKHEQFF.

This chain uses TRBV6-6 with TRBJ1-2; TRBD1 matches at 7 bases. From germline, CDR1 is MNHNY and CDR2 SVGAGI (reference sequence). The CDR3 contains 13 residues. V trimming: 5 bases; J trimming: 4 bases; junction bases outside the gene matches: 4. The CDR3 DNA follows: TGTGCCAGCAGTCCACAGGGGACCTATGGCTACACCTTC. Translated: CASSPQGTYGYTF.